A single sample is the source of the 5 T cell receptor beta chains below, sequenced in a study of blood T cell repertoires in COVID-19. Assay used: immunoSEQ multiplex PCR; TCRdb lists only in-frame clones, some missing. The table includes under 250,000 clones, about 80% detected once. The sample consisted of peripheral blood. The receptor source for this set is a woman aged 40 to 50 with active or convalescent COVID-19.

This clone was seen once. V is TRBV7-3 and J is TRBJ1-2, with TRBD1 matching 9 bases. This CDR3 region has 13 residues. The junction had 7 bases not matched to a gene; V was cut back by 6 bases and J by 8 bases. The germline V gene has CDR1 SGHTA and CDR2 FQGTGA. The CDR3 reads CASSLGTGQGYTF. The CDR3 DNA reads TGTGCCAGCAGTCTAGGGACAGGGCAAGGCTACACCTTC.

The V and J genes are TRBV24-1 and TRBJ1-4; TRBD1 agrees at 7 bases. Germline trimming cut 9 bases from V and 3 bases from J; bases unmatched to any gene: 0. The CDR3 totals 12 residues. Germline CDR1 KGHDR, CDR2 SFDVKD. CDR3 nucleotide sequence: TGTGCCACCCAGGGGGCTAATGAAAAACTGTTTTTT. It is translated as CATQGANEKLFF.

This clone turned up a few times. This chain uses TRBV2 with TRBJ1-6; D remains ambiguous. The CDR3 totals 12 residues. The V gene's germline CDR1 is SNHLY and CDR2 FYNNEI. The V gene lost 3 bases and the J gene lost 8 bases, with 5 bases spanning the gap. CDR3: CASSEAYSPLHF. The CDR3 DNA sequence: TGTGCCAGCAGTGAGGCCTATTCACCCCTCCACTTT. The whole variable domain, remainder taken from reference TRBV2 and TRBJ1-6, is EPEVTQTPSHQVTQMGQEVILRCVPISNHLYFYWYRQILGQKVEFLVSFYNNEISEKSEIFDDQFSVERPDGSNFTLKIRSTKLEDSAMYFCASSEAYSPLHFGNGTRLTVT.

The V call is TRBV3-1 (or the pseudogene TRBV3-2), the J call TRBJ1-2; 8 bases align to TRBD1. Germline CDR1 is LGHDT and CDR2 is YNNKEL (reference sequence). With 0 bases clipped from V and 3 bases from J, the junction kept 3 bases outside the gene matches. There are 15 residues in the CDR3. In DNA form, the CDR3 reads TGTGCCAGCAGCCAAGACAGGGGGCGAGACTATGGCTACACCTTC. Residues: CASSQDRGRDYGYTF.

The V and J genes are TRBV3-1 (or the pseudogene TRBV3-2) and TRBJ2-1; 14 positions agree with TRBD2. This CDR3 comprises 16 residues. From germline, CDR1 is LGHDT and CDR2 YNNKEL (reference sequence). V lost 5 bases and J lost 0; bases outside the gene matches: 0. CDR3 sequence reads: CASSGTSGSSYNEQFF. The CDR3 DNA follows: TGTGCCAGCAGCGGGACTAGCGGGAGCTCCTACAATGAGCAGTTCTTC.